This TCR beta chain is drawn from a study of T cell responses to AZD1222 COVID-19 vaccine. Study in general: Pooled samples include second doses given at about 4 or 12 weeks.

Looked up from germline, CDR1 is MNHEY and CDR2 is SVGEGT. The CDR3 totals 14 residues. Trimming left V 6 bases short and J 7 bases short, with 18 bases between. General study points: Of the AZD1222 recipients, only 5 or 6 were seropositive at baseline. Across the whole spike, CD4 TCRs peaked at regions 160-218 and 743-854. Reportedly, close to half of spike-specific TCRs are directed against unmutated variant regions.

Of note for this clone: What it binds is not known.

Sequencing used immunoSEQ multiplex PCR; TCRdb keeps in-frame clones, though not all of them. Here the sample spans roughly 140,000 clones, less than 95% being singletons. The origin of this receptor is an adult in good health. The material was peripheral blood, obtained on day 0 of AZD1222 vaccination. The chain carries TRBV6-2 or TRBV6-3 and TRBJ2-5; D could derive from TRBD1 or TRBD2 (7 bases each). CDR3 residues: CASSGGTAWGTQYF. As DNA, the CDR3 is TGTGCCAGCAGCGGGGGGACAGCCTGGGGGACCCAGTACTTC.